The sequence of this TCR beta chain was determined in a study of T cell changes during pregnancy in multiple sclerosis. This clone has only one observation. Assay: immunoSEQ multiplex PCR; the TCRdb copy retains only in-frame clones and omits some. Among approximately 41,000 clones, roughly 90% were seen once, and the ten largest hold 1.4%. The ends lost 5 bases at V and 4 bases at J; junction bases unmatched: 9. The CDR3 runs to 15 residues. Germline V gives CDR1 SGHDT, CDR2 YYEEEE. Sequencing used PBMCs (not recorded whether the cells were cultured). The source of this sequence is a female donor with multiple sclerosis, enrolled in a pregnancy study. The chain links TRBV5-6 to TRBJ1-5, with 7 positions matching TRBD1. The CDR3 bases are TGTGCCAGCAGGGGGACAGACCTAGCAAATCAGCCCCAGCATTTT. Protein product: CASRGTDLANQPQHF.